Listed here are 11 T cell receptor beta chains from one sample, sequenced in a study of T cell responses to AZD1222 COVID-19 vaccine. The repertoire was sequenced with immunoSEQ multiplex PCR; TCRdb's copy has only in-frame clones and lacks some. Here the sample spans tens of thousands of clones, more than 70% being singletons. This material consisted of peripheral blood, taken on day 0 of AZD1222 vaccination. Source of these receptors: an adult in good health.

The chain couples TRBV7-6 to TRBJ2-1; possible D gene TRBD2, 6 bases. With 5 bases removed from V and 3 bases from J, the gap between germline ends came to 14 bases. Germline assignment: CDR1 SGHVS and CDR2 FNYEAQ. CDR3 length: 15 residues. The CDR3 DNA reads as TGTGCCAGCAGCGCGGGACGGTCCTTCTACAATGAGCAGTTCTTC. It encodes CASSAGRSFYNEQFF.

CDR3 DNA: TGCGCCAGCAGCTTACGGGGTGGCGTTGATTCACCCCTCCACTTT. Its translation is CASSLRGGVDSPLHF. This chain links TRBV5-1 with TRBJ1-6, with unresolved D. Germline values: CDR1 SGHRS, CDR2 YFSETQ. The CDR3 contains 15 residues. The germline V and J ends were trimmed by 2 bases and 8 bases, with 14 bases remaining between them.

This sequence joins TRBV5-1 and TRBJ1-5; no clear D gene. The CDR3 sequence is 15 residues long. The V and J ends lost 4 bases and 0 bases respectively, with 11 bases between them. Germline CDR1 SGHRS, CDR2 YFSETQ. Here the CDR3 reads CASSPDGNSNQPQHF. CDR3 in DNA: TGCGCCAGCAGCCCGGACGGAAATAGCAATCAGCCCCAGCATTTT.

There are a few counts of this clone. J is TRBJ2-3 and V is TRBV18, with D possibly TRBD2 on 5 matching bases. The CDR3 loop spans 16 amino acids. Trimming took 6 bases from V and 6 from J, leaving 22 bases between them. Germline CDR1 reads KGHSH; CDR2 reads LQKENI. DNA of the CDR3: TGTGCCAGCTCCCGCACCACTAGGGCCGAAAGGGATACGCAGTATTTT. Translating it yields CASSRTTRAERDTQYF.

V gene TRBV11-1 combines with J gene TRBJ2-1, with D tentatively TRBD1 or TRBD2 (6 bases each). The CDR3 is made up of 16 amino acids. Germline CDR1 is SGHAT and CDR2 is FQDESV (reference sequence). V was clipped by 3 bases and J by 8 bases, with 20 bases between them. CDR3 DNA sequence: TGTGCCAGCAGCTTTGAAGGGGGGCCTCCTGGGGATGAGCAGTTCTTC. This translates into CASSFEGGPPGDEQFF.

The chain uses TRBV5-5 and TRBJ1-5; D is possibly TRBD1 (6 bases). Germline V CDR1 and CDR2: SGHKS, YYEKEE (reference sequence). Trimming shortened V by 4 bases and J by 3 bases, and 20 bases separated the two germline ends. The CDR3 consists of 17 residues. The CDR3, as DNA: TGTGCCAGCAGCGCCCGATGGTCTGGGGGCCTCAATCAGCCCCAGCATTTT. It codes for CASSARWSGGLNQPQHF.

This chain uses TRBV19 with TRBJ2-1; 9 bases line up with TRBD2. The trim removed 7 bases at V and 3 bases at J, leaving 10 bases unmatched. The germline CDR1 and CDR2 sequences are LNHDA and SQIVND (reference sequence). The CDR3 spans 16 residues. The CDR3 DNA follows: TGTGCCAGTAAAGACCCTGCGGGAGGGGTCTACAATGAGCAGTTCTTC. This codes for CASKDPAGGVYNEQFF.

The V gene is TRBV19, the J gene TRBJ1-2; 9 nucleotides align to TRBD1. V lost 4 bases, J lost 4 bases, and 10 bases stayed unmatched. The CDR3 covers 16 residues. Germline V lookup: CDR1 LNHDA, CDR2 SQIVND (reference sequence). CDR3 protein: CASSSLGQGIGYGYTF. Here the CDR3 DNA reads TGTGCCAGTAGTAGCCTGGGACAGGGAATTGGCTATGGCTACACCTTC.

V gene TRBV27 combines with J gene TRBJ2-3, with 13 bases lining up with TRBD2. The CDR3 runs to 17 residues. Trimming cost V 6 bases and J 9 bases; bases outside gene matches: 15. Germline CDR1 MNHEY, CDR2 SMNVEV (reference sequence). The CDR3 spells CASRRGTSGNYVNTQYF. The CDR3 DNA reads TGTGCCAGCAGGAGAGGGACTAGCGGGAATTACGTAAACACGCAGTATTTT.

V and J are TRBV27 and TRBJ1-4, with D unclear. CDR3 length: 16 residues. The germline CDR1 and CDR2 sequences are MNHEY and SMNVEV (reference sequence). Trimming pared 5 bases from V and 0 bases from J, leaving 13 bases between. The CDR3 region is CASSPRVYSTNEKLFF. Written as DNA, the CDR3 is TGTGCCAGCAGTCCCCGGGTGTATTCAACTAATGAAAAACTGTTTTTT.

This clone appeared once. The CDR3 DNA reads TGTGCCAGCAGCTCACGACAGGGGACAGATACGCAGTATTTT. Its protein product is CASSSRQGTDTQYF. The V call is TRBV7-9, the J call TRBJ2-3; 8 bases align to TRBD1. Germline CDR1 is SEHNR and CDR2 is FQNEAQ (reference sequence). The CDR3 is 14 residues long. V was pared by 4 bases and J by 3 bases, with 3 bases of the junction left unmatched. Full variable domain (missing parts from reference TRBV7-9 and TRBJ2-3): DTGVSQNPRHKITKRGQNVTFRCDPISEHNRLYWYRQTLGQGPEFLTYFQNEAQLEKSRLLSDRFSAERPKGSFSTLEIQRTEQGDSAMYLCASSSRQGTDTQYFGPGTRLTVL.